The 28 T cell receptor beta chains below come from one sample, sequenced in a study of cytomegalovirus exposure and HLA in healthy donors. Vbeta (60) and Jbeta (13) primers were used in the PCR. The table came from immunoSEQ multiplex PCR; TCRdb's copy has only in-frame clones and leaves some out. Among just over 200,000 clones listed, approximately 79% were seen once. Input material: PBMCs. Source of these receptors: a man aged 45-60 years in good health and CMV-seronegative.

The chain carries TRBV27 and TRBJ2-7, with D maybe TRBD2 (6 bases). Germline-derived CDR1 and CDR2 are MNHEY and SMNVEV (reference sequence). This CDR3 region has 15 residues. V lost 6 bases, J lost 4 bases, and 19 bases lay in between. The CDR3, as DNA: TGTGCCAGCAGGCCCCAAGGTTCAGGGAGGTACGAGCAGTACTTC. Translated, it gives CASRPQGSGRYEQYF.

This clone was detected a few times. The chain employs TRBV6-1 and TRBJ1-6; a weak D match, TRBD1 (5 bases). Germline CDR1 is MNHNS and CDR2 is SASEGT. The V end lost 7 bases, the J end lost 6 bases, and 10 bases lay between the germline ends. The CDR3 contains 13 residues. Written as DNA, the CDR3 is TGTGCCAGCATCCGCGGGGGTAATTCACCCCTCCACTTT. Translated, it gives CASIRGGNSPLHF.

CDR3 in DNA: TGTGCCAGCAGTTACACGGGTTACGAGCAGTACTTC. Protein: CASSYTGYEQYF. The genes are TRBV6-5 and TRBJ2-7; D is undetermined. This CDR3 region has 12 residues. The germline CDR1 and CDR2 sequences are MNHEY and SVGAGI. V was shortened by 2 bases and J by 4 bases, with 6 bases between the two germline ends.

The chain joins TRBV19 to TRBJ1-6; D is unresolved. Per germline, CDR1 LNHDA and CDR2 SQIVND (reference sequence). The germline V and J ends were trimmed by 6 bases and 7 bases, with 10 bases remaining between them. The length of the CDR3 is 13 residues. The CDR3: CASRRQRNSPLHF. CDR3 coding DNA: TGTGCCAGTAGGCGGCAGCGGAATTCACCCCTCCACTTT. The variable domain in full, completed from reference TRBV19 and TRBJ1-6, reads DGGITQSPKYLFRKEGQNVTLSCEQNLNHDAMYWYRQDPGQGLRLIYYSQIVNDFQKGDIAEGYSVSREKKESFPLTVTSAQKNPTAFYLCASRRQRNSPLHFGNGTRLTVT.

This chain links TRBV11-2 with TRBJ2-7, with a weak D call TRBD2 (5 bases). Germline-derived CDR1 and CDR2 are SGHAT and FQNNGV. CDR3 size: 11 residues. Trimming pared 0 bases from V and 10 bases from J, leaving 7 bases between. The CDR3: CASSLDRTQYF. CDR3 in DNA: TGTGCCAGCAGCTTAGATCGGACTCAGTACTTC.

V and J are TRBV27 and TRBJ1-1, with D maybe TRBD1 (6 bases). Germline V gene data show CDR1 as MNHEY and CDR2 as SMNVEV (reference sequence). V shed 5 bases and J shed 3 bases, with 16 bases lying between them. This CDR3 contains 15 residues. CDR3 residues: CASSDGDIRDTEAFF. DNA for the CDR3: TGTGCCAGCAGTGACGGGGACATACGAGACACTGAAGCTTTCTTT.

This clone was recorded once. This chain links TRBV10-3 with TRBJ1-5, with 7 bases lining up with TRBD1. Germline lookup yields CDR1 ENHRY and CDR2 SYGVKD. This CDR3 is 13 amino acids long. J lost 3 bases, V lost 7 bases, and 3 bases had no gene match. Written as DNA, the CDR3 is TGTGCCATCAAGGGGGCCAACAATCAGCCCCAGCATTTT. Protein product: CAIKGANNQPQHF.

CDR3 coding DNA: TGTGCCAGCAGCTCGAACAGGGGGCAGCAAGAGACCCAGTACTTC. Translated, it gives CASSSNRGQQETQYF. The chain employs TRBV5-4 and TRBJ2-5, with 9 bases aligning to TRBD1. The V and J ends lost 3 bases and 2 bases, in that order; junction bases with no gene match: 5. CDR3 length equals 15 residues. The germline gives CDR1 SGHNT, CDR2 YYREEE (reference sequence).

The chain is built from TRBV9 and TRBJ1-1; D gene unclear. The CDR3 length is 11 residues. Trimming stripped 3 bases from V and 4 bases from J, with 4 bases between. Germline CDR1 SGDLS, CDR2 YYNGEE. CDR3 in amino acids: CASSAGTEAFF. The CDR3 region has the DNA TGTGCCAGCAGCGCGGGCACTGAAGCTTTCTTT.

With regard to this clone: At the DNA level, this CDR3 is encoded by other sequences in the same sample as well. The rearrangement uses TRBV5-1 and TRBJ2-1; 7 nucleotides match TRBD1. Trimming removed 4 bases from V and 2 bases from J; junction bases left unmatched: 3. Germline values: CDR1 SGHRS, CDR2 YFSETQ. This CDR3 is built from 14 residues. The CDR3 protein is CASSGGQTYNEQFF. DNA for the CDR3: TGCGCCAGCAGCGGGGGACAGACCTACAATGAGCAGTTCTTC.

The genes are TRBV6-1 and TRBJ2-7; D call uncertain. V shed 7 bases and J shed 6 bases, with 13 bases lying between them. CDR3 size: 12 residues. The germline V gene encodes CDR1 MNHNS and CDR2 SASEGT. The CDR3 coding sequence is TGTGCCAGCAACAACAGATATGGCGAGCAGTACTTC. Encoded protein: CASNNRYGEQYF.

The gene calls are TRBV4-1 and TRBJ2-7, with D perhaps TRBD1 (5 bases). Germline assignment: CDR1 MGHRA and CDR2 YSYEKL. The ends were cut back, 1 base at V and 6 bases at J, with 16 bases in the middle. The CDR3 is 15 residues long. The DNA of the CDR3 is TGCGCCAGCAGCCAAGTGTGGACACCAGAAGGCGAGCAGTACTTC. Amino acid sequence: CASSQVWTPEGEQYF.

This clone was recorded a few times. The chain couples TRBV27 to TRBJ1-1, with D unresolved. The germline V gene has CDR1 MNHEY and CDR2 SMNVEV (reference sequence). Trimming pared 2 bases from V and 5 bases from J, leaving 15 bases between. The CDR3 has 15 amino acids. The CDR3 coding sequence is TGTGCCAGCAGTTTAAGAGCGGGCCCGGGTACTGAAGCTTTCTTT. This sequence encodes CASSLRAGPGTEAFF.

This chain connects TRBV7-9 to TRBJ1-4; D is unresolved. Germline V gives CDR1 SEHNR, CDR2 FQNEAQ (reference sequence). The CDR3 is 14 amino acids. The ends were cut back, 2 bases at V and 5 bases at J, with 9 bases in the middle. This chain's CDR3 is CASSLSSGNEKLFF. The CDR3 DNA follows: TGTGCCAGCAGCTTAAGTTCAGGAAATGAAAAACTGTTTTTT.

The chain recombines TRBV4-2 with TRBJ1-1; maybe TRBD1 (5 bases). Trimming pared 0 bases from V and 0 bases from J, leaving 20 bases between. CDR1 is LGHNA, CDR2 YNFKEQ, per germline. This CDR3 is built from 19 residues. As DNA, the CDR3 is TGTGCCAGCAGCCAAGAATTAGGCAGGAGACAGTTCATGAACACTGAAGCTTTCTTT. Translated, it gives CASSQELGRRQFMNTEAFF.

This chain uses TRBV18 with TRBJ1-1; no definite D call. V was shortened by 3 bases and J by 2 bases, with 10 bases between the two germline ends. The V gene's germline CDR1 is KGHSH and CDR2 LQKENI. This CDR3 region has 14 residues. DNA of the CDR3: TGTGCCAGCTCACCCGGAGAGGGTAACACTGAAGCTTTCTTT. Protein: CASSPGEGNTEAFF.

The J gene is TRBJ1-6, the V gene TRBV27; TRBD1 is a possible D gene (6 bases). Germline V CDR1 and CDR2: MNHEY, SMNVEV (reference sequence). Trimming took 1 base from V and 5 from J, leaving 9 bases between them. This CDR3 spans 15 amino acids. CDR3 nucleotide sequence: TGTGCCAGCAGTTTATTAGGACAGAATAATTCACCCCTCCACTTT. Its translation is CASSLLGQNNSPLHF.

In this sample, this clone turned up a few times. The CDR3 coding sequence is TGTGCCACCAGCATAGACAGGGGGCTATACGAGCAGTACTTC. Amino acids: CATSIDRGLYEQYF. The rearrangement links TRBV15 to TRBJ2-7, with 10 bases matching TRBD1. V lost 4 bases and J lost 4; bases outside the gene matches: 4. The CDR3 has 14 residues. CDR1 is LNHNV and CDR2 is YYDKDF in the germline V gene (reference sequence). Full variable domain (missing parts from reference TRBV15 and TRBJ2-7): DAMVIQNPRYQVTQFGKPVTLSCSQTLNHNVMYWYQQKSSQAPKLLFHYYDKDFNNEADTPDNFQSRRPNTSFCFLDIRSPGLGDTAMYLCATSIDRGLYEQYFGPGTRLTVT.

The V call is TRBV7-2, the J call TRBJ1-1, with D possibly TRBD1 on 5 matching bases. V was shortened by 5 bases and J by 4 bases, with 17 bases between the two germline ends. The CDR3 totals 15 residues. CDR1 and CDR2 from the germline V gene are SGHTA and FQGNSA. The CDR3 loop reads CASSRARVGITEAFF. CDR3 bases: TGTGCCAGCAGCCGCGCCAGGGTAGGAATCACTGAAGCTTTCTTT.

V usage is TRBV19 and J usage is TRBJ1-1; D is undetermined. CDR1 LNHDA and CDR2 SQIVND come from the germline V gene (reference sequence). The CDR3 contains 11 residues. Trimming shortened V by 9 bases and J by 7 bases, and 12 bases separated the two germline ends. CDR3 nucleotide sequence: TGTGCCAGCGCTTGGCAGTATGAAGCTTTCTTT. Protein: CASAWQYEAFF.

The chain is built from TRBV19 and TRBJ2-2; 7 nucleotides align to TRBD2. There are 13 residues in the CDR3. The V and J ends lost 6 bases and 6 bases, in that order; junction bases with no gene match: 4. The germline V gene encodes CDR1 LNHDA and CDR2 SQIVND (reference sequence). The CDR3 loop is CASSPRGAGELFF. The CDR3, as DNA: TGTGCCAGTAGCCCTCGGGGGGCCGGGGAGCTGTTTTTT.

The rearrangement uses TRBV27 and TRBJ2-7; the D gene is possibly TRBD1 (5 bases). The germline CDR1 and CDR2 sequences are MNHEY and SMNVEV (reference sequence). The ends were cut back, 6 bases at V and 3 bases at J, with 12 bases in the middle. CDR3 length: 13 amino acids. The CDR3 reads CASSLEGDYEQYF. The CDR3 DNA is TGTGCCAGCAGCCTAGAAGGGGACTACGAGCAGTACTTC.

The chain is built from TRBV14 and TRBJ2-5; 9 bases are shared with TRBD1. From germline, CDR1 is SGHDN and CDR2 FVKESK. J gave up 5 bases and V 3 bases, and 7 bases lay outside the gene matches. This CDR3 is 15 amino acids long. The CDR3, as DNA: TGTGCCAGCAGCCACCGGACAGGGGCGGTGGAGACCCAGTACTTC. It is translated as CASSHRTGAVETQYF. Complete variable domain (other parts from reference TRBV14 and TRBJ2-5): EAGVTQFPSHSVIEKGQTVTLRCDPISGHDNLYWYRRVMGKEIKFLLHFVKESKQDESGMPNNRFLAERTGGTYSTLKVQPAELEDSGVYFCASSHRTGAVETQYFGPGTRLLVL.

The count of this clone is one. This sequence joins TRBV28 and TRBJ1-5; 10 bases map to TRBD1. The CDR3 extends over 15 amino acids. Trimming cost V 6 bases and J 3 bases; bases outside gene matches: 5. The germline V gene encodes CDR1 MDHEN and CDR2 SYDVKM. Here the CDR3 reads CASSLTGGINQPQHF. The CDR3 region has the DNA TGTGCCAGCAGCTTGACAGGGGGCATCAATCAGCCCCAGCATTTT.

The chain joins TRBV5-1 to TRBJ2-1, with TRBD2 matching over 10 bases. V trimming: 0 bases; J trimming: 0 bases; junction bases outside the gene matches: 12. This CDR3 has 20 residues. CDR1 and CDR2 from the germline V gene are SGHRS and YFSETQ. CDR3 nucleotides: TGCGCCAGCAGCTTGGAACCCATGACTAGCGGGTTGAGCTCCTACAATGAGCAGTTCTTC. Residues: CASSLEPMTSGLSSYNEQFF.

Here the CDR3 reads CASGLDRGSGNTIYF. DNA for the CDR3: TGTGCTAGTGGTTTGGACAGGGGCTCTGGAAACACCATATATTTT. V usage is TRBV12-5 and J usage is TRBJ1-3; 7 positions match TRBD1. Germline V gene lookup returns CDR1 LGHNT and CDR2 FRNRAP. CDR3 length: 15 amino acids. V gave up 1 base and J gave up 0 bases; unmatched junction bases: 0.

This clone has a single count. The chain employs TRBV5-1 and TRBJ2-3; perhaps TRBD1 as D (7 bases). V was shortened by 2 bases and J by 6 bases, with 19 bases between the two germline ends. The CDR3 is 16 amino acids. Per the germline V gene, CDR1 is SGHRS and CDR2 is YFSETQ. CDR3 region: CASSFGRDRTRDTQYF. The CDR3 nucleotides read TGCGCCAGCAGCTTTGGGCGGGACAGAACGAGGGATACGCAGTATTTT.

The genes are TRBV27 and TRBJ2-7, with 10 bases fitting TRBD1. V trimming: 6 bases; J trimming: 5 bases; junction bases outside the gene matches: 10. Germline CDR1 and CDR2: MNHEY and SMNVEV (reference sequence). This CDR3 comprises 15 residues. CDR3: CASRPVGTGANEQYF. The CDR3, as DNA: TGTGCCAGCAGACCCGTCGGGACAGGGGCTAACGAGCAGTACTTC.